The rows below give T cell receptor beta chains drawn from one sample of a study of T-cell reconstitution after alpha-beta-depleted transplantation in children. MiXCR was run by TCRdb on the PCR reads, yielding one entry per CDR3 protein. Among 610,000 or so distinct CDR3 sequences listed, around 27% were seen once. This material consisted of PBMCs, taken before TCRalphabeta/CD19-depleted stem cell transplant. The receptors were sampled from a boy in the first two years of life with Wiskott-Aldrich syndrome, due to receive a stem cell transplant. Each CDR3 is given with its conserved first and last residue. The D gene is left open where the match is weak. For some rows the clone size is stated as once, few or many, or as a class when expanded; others skip it.

d_call j_call cdr3_length v_call clone_size cdr3_aa cdr3_nt
TRBD1 TRBJ2-1 16 TRBV10-3 few CAIRSLDRGVNNEQFF TGTGCCATCAGATCCTTAGACAGGGGCGTAAACAATGAGCAGTTCTTC
TRBD1 TRBJ2-1 18 TRBV7-6 few CASSLPGQGFGSYNEQFF TGTGCCAGCAGCTTACCGGGACAGGGGTTTGGGTCCTACAATGAGCAGTTCTTC
TRBD1 TRBJ2-3 18 TRBV29-1 . CSVSGTGGTSPSTDTQYF TGCAGCGTTTCGGGGACAGGGGGAACCTCTCCTAGCACAGATACGCAGTATTTT
. TRBJ2-1 15 TRBV7-8 . CASSLMASSYNEQFF TGTGCCAGCAGCCTCATGGCGAGCTCCTACAATGAGCAGTTCTTC
. TRBJ2-1 16 TRBV29-1 . CSVDPLLGSSYNEQFF TGCAGCGTTGACCCCCTTCTCGGTAGCTCCTACAATGAGCAGTTCTTC
TRBD2 TRBJ2-1 14 TRBV15 few CATSRDIGGGPQFF TGTGCCACCAGCAGAGATATCGGGGGAGGGCCCCAGTTCTTC
. TRBJ2-5 15 TRBV4-1 . CASSQDEGLKETQYF TGCGCCAGCAGCCAAGATGAGGGATTAAAAGAGACCCAGTACTTC
TRBD2 TRBJ2-1 13 TRBV28 . CASTSGLYNDQFF TGTGCCAGCACTAGCGGGCTTTACAATGACCAGTTCTTC
. TRBJ1-1 16 TRBV6-5 few CASSYRTTGRGTEAFF TGTGCCAGCAGTTACCGAACAACAGGGCGGGGCACTGAAGCTTTCTTT
TRBD2 TRBJ2-1 16 TRBV20-1 . CSARDSSGVSYNEQFF TGCAGTGCTAGAGACTCTAGCGGGGTCTCCTACAATGAGCAGTTCTTC
TRBD2 TRBJ2-3 19 TRBV5-1 few CASTLLGTSGSIFTDTQYF TGCGCCAGCACCCTACTCGGGACTAGCGGGAGTATTTTCACAGATACGCAGTATTTT
TRBD1 TRBJ2-7 15 TRBV27 few CASRWTGPGLGEQYF TGTGCCAGCAGATGGACAGGCCCGGGGCTGGGCGAGCAGTACTTC
TRBD2 TRBJ2-5 16 TRBV5-1 few CASSLSIAGAGETQYF TGCGCCAGCAGCTTGTCAATAGCGGGAGCGGGAGAGACCCAGTACTTC
. TRBJ2-7 12 TRBV10-3 . CAISESRLEQHF TGTGCCATCAGTGAGTCGAGGTTAGAGCAGCACTTC
. TRBJ1-1 16 TRBV7-2 . CASSLETGRRNTEAFF TGTGCCAGCAGCTTAGAAACAGGGCGGAGGAACACTGAAGCTTTCTTT
. TRBJ2-1 14 TRBV5-1 few CASSGGEGGNEQFF TGCGCCAGCAGCGGCGGCGAGGGGGGCAATGAGCAGTTCTTC
. TRBJ2-3 13 TRBV10-1 . CASSERSTDTQYF TGCGCCAGCAGTGAAAGGAGCACAGATACGCAGTATTTT
. TRBJ2-2 17 TRBV19 . CASSIPSGQGATGELFF TGTGCCAGTAGTATTCCCTCAGGGCAGGGCGCCACCGGGGAGCTGTTTTTT
. TRBJ2-7 16 TRBV11-2 few CASSLGAGPFVDEQYF TGTGCCAGCAGCTTAGGGGCAGGCCCCTTCGTGGACGAGCAGTACTTC
. TRBJ2-1 15 TRBV20-1 . CSARDRGRNYNEQFF TGCAGTGCTAGAGATCGGGGGCGTAACTACAATGAGCAGTTCTTC
TRBD2 TRBJ2-1 16 TRBV12-3/TRBV12-4 few CASTPGLRLAAVEQFF TGTGCCAGCACCCCTGGTCTTCGGCTAGCGGCAGTCGAGCAGTTCTTC
. TRBJ1-1 11 TRBV30 few CAWRERAEAFF TGTGCCTGGAGAGAACGGGCTGAAGCTTTCTTT
. TRBJ1-1 13 TRBV24-1 few CATSAGINTEAFF TGTGCCACCAGTGCGGGAATTAACACTGAAGCTTTCTTT
. TRBJ1-4 15 TRBV28 . CASRTPGTTNEKLFF TGTGCCAGCAGGACCCCGGGAACAACTAATGAAAAACTGTTTTTT
TRBD2 TRBJ2-7 15 TRBV6-1 . CASSRTSGSGSEQYF TGTGCCAGCAGCAGGACTAGCGGGAGTGGGAGCGAGCAGTACTTC
TRBD2 TRBJ2-7 20 TRBV5-1 . CASSLASRVAGGFSSYEQYF TGCGCCAGCAGCTTGGCCAGTAGGGTAGCGGGAGGCTTCAGCTCCTACGAGCAGTACTTC
. TRBJ2-1 13 TRBV3-1 . CASSESLKGVSFF TGTGCCAGCAGCGAAAGCCTTAAAGGGGTCTCGTTCTTC
TRBD1 TRBJ1-6 14 TRBV5-1 . CASSLGQGDSPLHF TGCGCCAGCAGCTTAGGACAGGGGGATTCACCCCTCCACTTT
. TRBJ1-5 15 TRBV5-1 . CASSPGLYSNQPQHF TGCGCCAGCAGCCCCGGACTCTATAGCAATCAGCCCCAGCATTTT
TRBD1 TRBJ1-4 15 TRBV4-2 . CASSQEGTGEEKLFF TGTGCCAGCAGCCAAGAAGGGACAGGGGAAGAAAAACTGTTTTTT
. TRBJ2-5 16 TRBV5-1 . CASSLESVAVGKTQYF TGCGCCAGCAGCTTGGAGTCGGTAGCGGTAGGAAAGACCCAGTACTTC
. TRBJ1-3 16 TRBV9 . CASSVVPIGPGNTIYF TGTGCCAGCAGCGTAGTCCCCATCGGACCTGGAAACACCATATATTTT
. TRBJ2-1 14 TRBV30 few CAWSVLHRAHEQFF TGTGCCTGGAGTGTATTACACAGGGCCCATGAGCAGTTCTTC
TRBD1 TRBJ1-2 14 TRBV7-8 few CASRPPGQAKGYTF TGTGCCAGCAGACCCCCGGGACAGGCGAAGGGCTACACCTTC
TRBD1 TRBJ1-4 13 TRBV9 few CASSVAGGEKLFF TGTGCCAGCAGCGTTGCAGGGGGCGAAAAACTGTTTTTT
TRBD1 TRBJ1-1 13 TRBV5-1 once CASSFQDRGKAFF TGCGCCAGCAGCTTCCAGGACAGGGGCAAAGCTTTCTTT
. TRBJ2-7 16 TRBV7-8 . CASSLVPDGFRHEQYF TGTGCCAGCAGCTTAGTTCCGGACGGGTTTCGGCACGAGCAGTACTTC
. TRBJ1-4 19 TRBV25-1 . CASSAPGWGGSGANEKLFF TGTGCCAGCAGTGCCCCCGGATGGGGGGGGTCCGGAGCTAATGAAAAACTGTTTTTT
. TRBJ1-1 12 TRBV12-3/TRBV12-4 . CASRSGSTEAFF TGTGCCAGCAGGTCAGGGAGCACTGAAGCTTTCTTT
TRBD1 TRBJ2-7 14 TRBV20-1 . CSAADRGPSYEQYF TGCAGTGCCGCCGACAGGGGACCCTCCTACGAGCAGTACTTC
TRBD1 TRBJ1-5 14 TRBV7-2 few CASSMTGGNQPQHF TGTGCCAGCAGCATGACAGGGGGCAATCAGCCCCAGCATTTT
TRBD2 TRBJ2-1 15 TRBV20-1 . CCALAGTSGYNEQFF TGCTGTGCTCTAGCCGGGACTAGCGGATACAATGAGCAGTTCTTC
. TRBJ2-7 13 TRBV9 few CASSVAPGYEQYF TGTGCCAGCAGCGTAGCCCCAGGGTACGAGCAGTACTTC
. TRBJ2-5 15 TRBV7-2 . CASSRFRTIQETQYF TGTGCCAGCAGCCGGTTTCGGACCATCCAAGAGACCCAGTACTTC
TRBD2 TRBJ2-3 14 TRBV5-1 . CASLSVAGADTQYF TGCGCCAGCCTTTCGGTAGCGGGAGCAGATACGCAGTATTTT
. TRBJ1-6 15 TRBV12-3/TRBV12-4 . CASSLGRDYNSPLHF TGTGCCAGCAGTCTTGGACGGGACTATAATTCACCCCTCCACTTT
TRBD1 TRBJ2-4 14 TRBV7-9 few CASSYQDRGNIQYF TGTGCCAGCAGCTACCAAGACAGGGGTAACATTCAGTACTTC
. TRBJ2-5 13 TRBV6-1 . CASSRGNGETQYF TGTGCCAGCAGTCGAGGGAATGGAGAGACCCAGTACTTC
TRBD1 TRBJ1-6 17 TRBV3-1 . CASSQRRTGGENSPLHF TGTGCCAGCAGCCAAAGAAGGACAGGGGGTGAAAATTCACCCCTCCACTTT
TRBD1 TRBJ2-7 17 TRBV7-9 few CASSPQKVGTGSYEQYF TGTGCCAGCAGCCCTCAAAAGGTGGGGACAGGGTCCTACGAGCAGTACTTC
TRBD2 TRBJ2-1 15 TRBV7-2 few CASSRSGRSYNEQFF TGTGCCAGCAGCCGTAGCGGGAGGTCCTACAATGAGCAGTTCTTC
TRBD1 TRBJ2-4 15 TRBV10-3 few CAIGTDRGPKNIQYF TGTGCCATCGGTACGGACAGGGGGCCCAAAAACATTCAGTACTTC
. TRBJ2-3 14 TRBV7-2 . CASSRHRSTDTQYF TGTGCCAGCAGCCGACACCGCAGCACAGATACGCAGTATTTT
. TRBJ1-2 13 TRBV10-3 . CAISETTGNGYTF TGTGCCATCAGTGAGACTACGGGAAATGGCTACACCTTC
. TRBJ2-5 12 TRBV29-1 many CSVIQGGETQYF TGCAGCGTTATACAGGGAGGAGAGACCCAGTACTTC
. TRBJ2-1 14 TRBV13 few CASSLVGRLNEQFF TGTGCCAGCAGCTTAGTTGGGAGGTTAAATGAGCAGTTCTTC
. TRBJ2-5 12 TRBV20-1 . CSARGHQETQYF TGCAGTGCTAGAGGGCACCAAGAGACCCAGTACTTC